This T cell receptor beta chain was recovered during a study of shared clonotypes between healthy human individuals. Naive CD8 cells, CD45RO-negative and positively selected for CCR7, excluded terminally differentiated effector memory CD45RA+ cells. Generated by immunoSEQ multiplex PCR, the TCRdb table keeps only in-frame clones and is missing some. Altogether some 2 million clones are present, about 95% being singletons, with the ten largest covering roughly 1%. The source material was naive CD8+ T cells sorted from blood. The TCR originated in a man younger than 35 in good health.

CDR3 DNA sequence: TGTGCCAGCAGTCTGGATCGGACTAGCGGCTACGAGCAGTACTTC. This gives the protein CASSLDRTSGYEQYF. The chain carries TRBV6-5 and TRBJ2-7, with TRBD2 matching over 10 bases. Per germline, CDR1 MNHEY and CDR2 SVGAGI. The J segment lost 3 bases and the V segment lost 5 bases, leaving 7 bases of the junction unmatched. The CDR3 runs 15 residues.